Reported below is one TCR beta chain. What it binds is unknown. The source of the sample is a study of T cells in Graves' hyperthyroidism and ophthalmopathy. Amplified regions were TCR beta CDR3 sequences from RNA transcripts. HTBI primers drove first-round RT-PCR of the TCR CDR3. TCRdb ran MiXCR on the multiplex PCR reads and lists one entry per CDR3 protein. The sample lists approximately 320,000 distinct CDR3 sequences; approximately 15% were seen once. The V gene end was trimmed by 0 bases and the J gene end by 6 bases; junction bases not matched to a gene: 14. CDR1 and CDR2 (germline): GTSNPN, SVGIG (reference sequence). The CDR3 sequence is 18 residues long. Participants, patients aged 18 to 65, had newly diagnosed hyperthyroidism with a duration under 2 months. The study, taken as a whole, reports: Through a model of 13 V-J features, ophthalmopathy was separated from stable hyperthyroidism. Ophthalmopathy was predicted by the model a median of roughly 6.6 months ahead of onset.

V gene TRBV30 combines with J gene TRBJ1-6; 7 nucleotides align to TRBD1. Sequencing used blood. This TCR was sampled from a man aged 25-40 years with Graves' hyperthyroidism. Here the CDR3 DNA reads TGTGCCTGGAGTGTATTTATTACCTCCGGGACAGCTAATTCACCCCTCCACTTT. It translates to CAWSVFITSGTANSPLHF.